The 22 T cell receptor beta chains presented below share a single source sample, sequenced in a study of cytomegalovirus exposure and HLA in healthy donors. The PCR ran on 60 Vbeta and 13 Jbeta primers. The data were produced by immunoSEQ multiplex PCR, yet TCRdb's version contains in-frame clones alone and is incomplete. Of about 230,000 clones listed, more than 75% are singletons. Sequenced: PBMCs. The origin of the receptors is a human donor in good health.

This chain joins TRBV9 and TRBJ2-2, with D perhaps matching TRBD1 (6 bases). The germline gives CDR1 SGDLS, CDR2 YYNGEE. This CDR3 contains 15 residues. Deletions cut 7 bases from V and 5 bases from J, with 18 bases between. The CDR3 region has the DNA TGTGCCAGCTCCACGGGTTTAGGGGGAACCGGGGAGCTGTTTTTT. Encoded protein: CASSTGLGGTGELFF.

This sequence joins TRBV28 and TRBJ1-2; 7 bases match TRBD1. The CDR3 length is 17 residues. J was trimmed by 0 bases and V by 7 bases; bases with no gene match: 14. Germline CDR1 MDHEN, CDR2 SYDVKM. The CDR3 is CASTSPTGQYTNYGYTF. DNA for the CDR3: TGTGCCAGCACATCACCAACGGGACAGTATACTAACTATGGCTACACCTTC.

This clone has only one observation. The genes are TRBV5-1 and TRBJ1-4, with D perhaps TRBD1 (6 bases). Germline CDR1 reads SGHRS; CDR2 reads YFSETQ. V gave up 0 bases and J gave up 0 bases, with 24 bases separating them. This CDR3 region has 21 residues. The CDR3 loop reads CASSLGPLGAAQDPTNEKLFF. As DNA, the CDR3 is TGCGCCAGCAGCTTGGGTCCCCTGGGGGCAGCCCAAGATCCAACTAATGAAAAACTGTTTTTT.

The V call is TRBV4-2, the J call TRBJ2-1; a possible D gene is TRBD2 (6 bases). This CDR3 has 16 residues. With 1 base removed from V and 0 bases from J, the gap between germline ends came to 10 bases. Germline loops: CDR1 LGHNA, CDR2 YNFKEQ. The CDR3 bases are TGTGCCAGCAGCCAAGTAAATAGCGGCTCCTACAATGAGCAGTTCTTC. Translated: CASSQVNSGSYNEQFF.

The V gene is TRBV14, the J gene TRBJ2-1, with D uncertain. Per germline, CDR1 SGHDN and CDR2 FVKESK. The CDR3 runs 17 residues. V lost 1 base, J lost 4 bases, and 17 bases lay in between. CDR3 coding DNA: TGTGCCAGCAGCCAAGGTCCAGTTCTGTATCCATACAATGAGCAGTTCTTC. It yields the protein CASSQGPVLYPYNEQFF.

The chain employs TRBV7-9 and TRBJ1-4, with no clear D. V lost 6 bases to trimming and J lost 7 bases, with 18 bases between them. This CDR3 has 15 residues. The germline V gene has CDR1 SEHNR and CDR2 FQNEAQ (reference sequence). CDR3 in amino acids: CASSSPSGWVEKLFF. CDR3 bases: TGTGCCAGCAGTTCACCCTCGGGGTGGGTTGAAAAACTGTTTTTT. Complete variable domain (other parts from reference TRBV7-9 and TRBJ1-4): DTGVSQNPRHKITKRGQNVTFRCDPISEHNRLYWYRQTLGQGPEFLTYFQNEAQLEKSRLLSDRFSAERPKGSFSTLEIQRTEQGDSAMYLCASSSPSGWVEKLFFGSGTQLSVL.

This clone was counted a few times. V and J are TRBV6-6 and TRBJ2-7, with 7 bases lining up with TRBD1. This CDR3 contains 15 residues. V shed 5 bases and J 3 bases; nucleotides not matched to a gene: 10. Germline-derived CDR1 and CDR2 are MNHNY and SVGAGI (reference sequence). CDR3 residues: CASSPPQGVHYEQYF. CDR3 coding DNA: TGTGCCAGCAGTCCCCCGCAGGGGGTACACTACGAGCAGTACTTC.

J is TRBJ2-7 and V is TRBV6-1, with a weak D call TRBD1 (6 bases). CDR1 is MNHNS, CDR2 SASEGT, per germline. The CDR3 length is 15 residues. The V and J ends lost 0 bases and 9 bases respectively, with 18 bases between them. The CDR3 nucleotides are TGTGCCAGCAGTGAAGCAACCAGGGGTCGGCTAGGGCAGTACTTC. Translated: CASSEATRGRLGQYF.

This sequence joins TRBV30 and TRBJ1-6, with TRBD1 identical over 7 bases. The CDR3 consists of 15 residues. Per the germline V gene, CDR1 is GTSNPN and CDR2 is SVGIG (reference sequence). V shed 5 bases, J shed 10 bases, and the junction held 14 bases outside the gene matches. Here the CDR3 reads CAWDRDVRGASPLHF. The DNA of the CDR3 is TGTGCCTGGGACCGTGACGTCAGGGGGGCCTCACCCCTCCACTTT.

The J gene is TRBJ1-3, the V gene TRBV5-1, with 9 bases lining up with TRBD1. V dropped 3 bases and J dropped 5; count of bases not matched to a gene: 9. Germline V gene lookup returns CDR1 SGHRS and CDR2 YFSETQ. CDR3 length: 16 residues. The CDR3 bases are TGCGCCAGCAGCTATGGACAGGGGCTACCGAGAAACACCATATATTTT. As protein: CASSYGQGLPRNTIYF.

The V gene is TRBV6-5, the J gene TRBJ2-7; D remains unclear. The V end was cut by 2 bases, the J end by 0 bases, with 8 bases between. In germline, CDR1 is MNHEY, CDR2 SVGAGI. The CDR3 is 14 amino acids. The CDR3 spells CASSYDSGSYEQYF. In DNA form, the CDR3 reads TGTGCCAGCAGTTACGATTCGGGCTCCTACGAGCAGTACTTC.

The chain is built from TRBV19 and TRBJ2-1; D perhaps matches TRBD2 (5 bases). The germline V gene has CDR1 LNHDA and CDR2 SQIVND (reference sequence). Deletions cut 6 bases from V and 2 bases from J, with 14 bases between. The CDR3 has 15 residues. The CDR3 region has the DNA TGTGCCAGTAGGATCGGGGTAACCGCCTACAATGAGCAGTTCTTC. It is translated as CASRIGVTAYNEQFF.

This chain joins TRBV19 and TRBJ1-4; 8 bases fit TRBD1. The CDR3 is 16 amino acids. Germline CDR1 reads LNHDA; CDR2 reads SQIVND (reference sequence). Germline trimming cut 5 bases from V and 2 bases from J; bases unmatched to any gene: 7. In nucleotides, the CDR3 is TGTGCCAGTAGTCCCAGGGGGCGGGACACTAATGAAAAACTGTTTTTT. This gives the protein CASSPRGRDTNEKLFF.

This rearrangement joins TRBV5-8 to TRBJ1-5, with D uncertain. V was pared by 4 bases and J by 0 bases, with 17 bases between. In germline, CDR1 is SGHTS, CDR2 YDEGEE. This CDR3 spans 17 amino acids. The CDR3 DNA follows: TGTGCCAGCAGCGCAACCGAGGGATCTTATAGCAATCAGCCCCAGCATTTT. Its protein product is CASSATEGSYSNQPQHF. Based on the CDR3 plus reference TRBV5-8 and TRBJ1-5, the full variable domain is EAGVTQSPTHLIKTRGQQATLRCSPISGHTSVYWYQQALGLGLQFLLWYDEGEERNRGNFPPRFSGRQFPNYSSELNVNALELEDSALYLCASSATEGSYSNQPQHFGDGTRLSIL.

This sequence joins TRBV5-8 and TRBJ1-5; the match to TRBD1 covers 7 bases. The CDR3 is 15 amino acids. Per the germline V gene, CDR1 is SGHTS and CDR2 is YDEGEE. With 0 bases clipped from V and 7 bases from J, the junction kept 7 bases outside the gene matches. Written as DNA, the CDR3 is TGTGCCAGCAGCTTGGGATCAGGGGGACAACAGCCCCAGCATTTT. Amino acid sequence: CASSLGSGGQQPQHF.

The chain has TRBV4-2 and TRBJ2-1; 8 bases are shared with TRBD2. V dropped 2 bases and J dropped 4; count of bases not matched to a gene: 7. This CDR3 is 16 amino acids long. CDR1 and CDR2 (germline): LGHNA, YNFKEQ. The CDR3 region is CASSQSRTSGYNEQFF. The CDR3 nucleotides are TGTGCCAGCAGCCAATCGCGAACTAGCGGTTACAATGAGCAGTTCTTC.

This rearrangement joins TRBV2 to TRBJ2-5, with D possibly being TRBD2 (6 bases). This CDR3 region has 14 residues. Trimming pared 5 bases from V and 1 base from J, leaving 11 bases between. Germline V CDR1 and CDR2: SNHLY, FYNNEI. In nucleotides, the CDR3 is TGTGCCAGCAGTTCATGGGACTCCCAAGAGACCCAGTACTTC. Amino acid sequence: CASSSWDSQETQYF.

This chain joins TRBV28 and TRBJ1-1; possible D gene TRBD1, 6 bases. The germline V and J ends were trimmed by 7 bases and 8 bases, with 26 bases remaining between them. The length of the CDR3 is 16 residues. Germline-derived CDR1 and CDR2 are MDHEN and SYDVKM. As DNA, the CDR3 is TGTGCCAGCATTTTTACCGGGGGGCTACCGTTTCAAGAAGCTTTCTTT. Protein product: CASIFTGGLPFQEAFF.

The chain carries TRBV4-1 and TRBJ2-1; 9 bases are a match to TRBD2. The germline gives CDR1 MGHRA, CDR2 YSYEKL. The ends lost 1 base at V and 6 bases at J; junction bases unmatched: 4. The CDR3 has 15 residues. The CDR3 sequence: CASSQVGGRVNEQFF. CDR3 sequence (DNA): TGCGCCAGCAGCCAAGTAGGCGGGAGGGTCAATGAGCAGTTCTTC.

The rearrangement uses TRBV7-2 and TRBJ1-1; possibly TRBD1 for D (5 bases). CDR1 SGHTA and CDR2 FQGNSA come from the germline V gene. CDR3 length equals 14 residues. The germline V and J ends were trimmed by 0 bases and 3 bases, with 8 bases remaining between them. The chain's CDR3 is CASSLARDYTEAFF. The CDR3 nucleotides are TGTGCCAGCAGCTTAGCCAGGGACTACACTGAAGCTTTCTTT.

The chain links TRBV9 to TRBJ2-3; 8 bases are shared with TRBD2. The CDR3 extends over 16 amino acids. CDR1 SGDLS and CDR2 YYNGEE come from the germline V gene. J gave up 0 bases and V 0 bases, and 3 bases lay outside the gene matches. The CDR3 bases are TGTGCCAGCAGCGTAGATCCGGGGGGGAGCACAGATACGCAGTATTTT. Translation: CASSVDPGGSTDTQYF. Looking up the rest from reference TRBV9 and TRBJ2-3 gives the full variable domain: DSGVTQTPKHLITATGQRVTLRCSPRSGDLSVYWYQQSLDQGLQFLIQYYNGEERAKGNILERFSAQQFPDLHSELNLSSLELGDSALYFCASSVDPGGSTDTQYFGPGTRLTVL.

The DNA for the CDR3 is TGTGCCAGCAGTTACTTCAAGCCCACAGATACGCAGTATTTT. This gives the protein CASSYFKPTDTQYF. The chain links TRBV6-5 to TRBJ2-3; D ambiguous. The V and J ends lost 1 base and 2 bases respectively, with 7 bases between them. Germline CDR1 is MNHEY and CDR2 is SVGAGI. The CDR3 runs 14 residues.